Below, 3 T cell receptor beta chains from the same sample are listed, as sequenced in a study of blood T cell repertoires in COVID-19. Using immunoSEQ multiplex PCR, the repertoire was profiled, and TCRdb retains in-frame clones only, with some absent. The sample holds some 96,000 clones, less than 85% seen once. Sequencing was done on a sample of peripheral blood. The origin of the receptors is a human donor in a cohort sampled during active COVID-19.

The J gene is TRBJ1-2, the V gene TRBV5-8; 7 bases line up with TRBD1. Per the germline V gene, CDR1 is SGHTS and CDR2 is YDEGEE. V was pared by 3 bases and J by 7 bases, with 6 bases of the junction left unmatched. The CDR3 has 13 residues. The DNA for the CDR3 is TGTGCCAGCAGCTACAACTACAGGGGTGGCTACACCTTC. Translating it yields CASSYNYRGGYTF.

This clone came up once. The chain is built from TRBV4-1 and TRBJ1-2; D is possibly TRBD1 (5 bases). This CDR3 is built from 15 residues. Germline-derived CDR1 and CDR2 are MGHRA and YSYEKL. Between the trimmed V and J ends, which lost 0 bases and 5 bases, there was a span of 13 bases. CDR3 sequence (DNA): TGCGCCAGCAGCCAAGAGGGGCCAGGCTTGTATGGCTACACCTTC. It specifies CASSQEGPGLYGYTF.

V is TRBV5-1 and J is TRBJ2-3, with TRBD2 matching over 8 bases. The CDR3 is 16 amino acids. J lost 3 bases, V lost 5 bases, and 11 bases had no gene match. From germline, CDR1 is SGHRS and CDR2 YFSETQ. Here the CDR3 reads CASRPNGGAGTDTQYF. The CDR3 region has the DNA TGCGCCAGCAGGCCCAACGGGGGGGCCGGGACAGATACGCAGTATTTT. Full variable domain (remainder filled in from reference TRBV5-1 and TRBJ2-3): KAGVTQTPRYLIKTRGQQVTLSCSPISGHRSVSWYQQTPGQGLQFLFEYFSETQRNKGNFPGRFSGRQFSNSRSEMNVSTLELGDSALYLCASRPNGGAGTDTQYFGPGTRLTVL.